This passage covers 9 T cell receptor beta chains from one sample sequenced in a study of cytomegalovirus exposure and HLA in healthy donors. Both 60 Vbeta primers and 13 Jbeta primers went into the PCR. TCRdb keeps only in-frame clones here, not all; method: immunoSEQ multiplex PCR. The repertoire holds some 150,000 clones, with roughly 86% as singletons. What was sequenced was PBMCs. These receptor sequences come from a man between 18 and 35 years old in good health and CMV-seropositive.

This sequence joins TRBV7-3 and TRBJ2-2, with 7 bases aligning to TRBD2. The junction had 2 bases not matched to a gene; V was cut back by 4 bases and J by 0 bases. CDR3 length: 15 amino acids. Germline V CDR1 and CDR2: SGHTA, FQGTGA. The DNA for the CDR3 is TGTGCCAGCAGCTCGGGACTATCGAACACCGGGGAGCTGTTTTTT. Amino acid sequence: CASSSGLSNTGELFF.

This chain uses TRBV5-6 with TRBJ1-1; TRBD1 might be the D (5 bases). The CDR3 is made up of 11 amino acids. The ends were cut back, 6 bases at V and 8 bases at J, with 11 bases in the middle. CDR1 and CDR2 (germline): SGHDT, YYEEEE. CDR3 loop: CASTGGGEAFF. The CDR3 nucleotides read TGTGCCAGCACTGGGGGAGGGGAAGCTTTCTTT.

CDR3 region: CASSSGGSDSYNEQFF. The CDR3 nucleotides are TGTGCCAGCAGTTCCGGGGGAAGCGACTCCTACAATGAGCAGTTCTTC. The gene calls are TRBV28 and TRBJ2-1; a weak D match, TRBD2 (6 bases). CDR1 is MDHEN and CDR2 is SYDVKM in the germline V gene. V lost 4 bases and J lost 0, with 13 bases in between. This CDR3 contains 16 residues.

This clone has more than one count but fewer than ten. The chain combines TRBV29-1 with TRBJ2-1, with 7 bases that match TRBD1. The germline CDR1 and CDR2 sequences are SQVTM and ANQGSEA. The length of the CDR3 is 14 residues. V shed 3 bases and J 2 bases; nucleotides not matched to a gene: 4. In nucleotides, the CDR3 is TGCAGCGTTGAGAGGGGACAGACCTACAATGAGCAGTTCTTC. Translating it yields CSVERGQTYNEQFF.

The chain uses TRBV27 and TRBJ2-7; D is possibly TRBD2 (6 bases). Deletions cut 3 bases from V and 2 bases from J, with 14 bases between. Germline lookup yields CDR1 MNHEY and CDR2 SMNVEV (reference sequence). This CDR3 has 15 amino acids. CDR3 loop: CASSFGVSGAYEQYF. The CDR3, as DNA: TGTGCCAGCAGTTTTGGTGTATCGGGGGCCTACGAGCAGTACTTC.

The chain employs TRBV5-1 and TRBJ2-7; 7 bases match TRBD2. The V and J ends lost 1 base and 4 bases, in that order; junction bases with no gene match: 8. Germline V lookup: CDR1 SGHRS, CDR2 YFSETQ. The CDR3 spans 15 residues. The CDR3 nucleotides read TGCGCCAGCAGCTTGTCGAGCGGGAACATTTACGAGCAGTACTTC. This encodes CASSLSSGNIYEQYF.

The chain has TRBV2 and TRBJ1-1; 11 bases are a match to TRBD1. The CDR3 has 14 residues. The germline gives CDR1 SNHLY, CDR2 FYNNEI. Germline trimming cut 4 bases from V and 5 bases from J; bases unmatched to any gene: 3. Here the CDR3 reads CASSVDRGLTEAFF. The CDR3 nucleotides are TGTGCCAGCAGTGTGGACAGGGGGCTGACTGAAGCTTTCTTT.

The count of this clone is one. The chain employs TRBV6-1 and TRBJ1-2; 7 nucleotides align to TRBD1. The CDR3 is 17 residues long. Germline V gene lookup returns CDR1 MNHNS and CDR2 SASEGT. Losses at the gene ends were 0 bases for V and 1 base for J; bases not matched to a gene: 8. The CDR3 DNA reads TGTGCCAGCAGTGAAGCGAGGGGGGACAGAAATAACTATGGCTACACCTTC. It is translated as CASSEARGDRNNYGYTF.

The chain couples TRBV28 to TRBJ2-7, with D perhaps TRBD2 (5 bases). Germline values: CDR1 MDHEN, CDR2 SYDVKM. Trimming removed 5 bases at V and 1 base at J, with 21 bases between. CDR3 length equals 17 residues. DNA for the CDR3: TGTGCCAGCAGTCCACCTACCGCGGGCCTGAGGTCCTACGAGCAGTACTTC. It translates to CASSPPTAGLRSYEQYF.